This entry concerns a single T cell receptor beta chain. Its antigen is currently unknown. From resections taken during corrective heart surgery, the thymus tissue was obtained. The data were obtained in a study of human thymus T cells. Study conclusions and caveats: Apparent skewing of V and J gene usage characterized both thymic and blood repertoires. Related research reported highly overlapping thymic repertoires among unrelated individuals.

Here immunoSEQ multiplex PCR was the method, and the copy in TCRdb shows in-frame clones only, minus some. Of roughly 130,000 clones listed, about 95% were seen once; the top ten hold roughly 0.024%. The sequenced sample was thymus tissue. This TCR was recovered from a boy younger than two with a congenital heart defect but otherwise immunologically healthy.

The CDR3 DNA reads TGTGCCTGGAGCCCGGGACAGACATGTCACACTGAAGCTTTCTTT. Its translation is CAWSPGQTCHTEAFF. This chain links TRBV30 with TRBJ1-1; the match to TRBD1 covers 7 bases. The CDR3 sequence is 15 residues long. With 3 bases clipped from V and 3 bases from J, the junction kept 10 bases outside the gene matches. Germline V gene lookup returns CDR1 GTSNPN and CDR2 SVGIG (reference sequence).